A single sample is the source of the 3 T cell receptor beta chains below, sequenced in a study of cytomegalovirus exposure and HLA in healthy donors. TCRdb keeps only in-frame clones here, not all; method: immunoSEQ multiplex PCR. The repertoire includes roughly 330,000 clones, roughly nine tenths of them detected once, and 0.95% to 1.5% sits in the top ten. The source material was PBMCs. These receptors came from a woman aged 25 to 39 in good health and CMV-seropositive.

Written as DNA, the CDR3 is TGTGCCAGCAGTTTAGCGGGAGTGGGGAACATTCAGTACTTC. Translation gives CASSLAGVGNIQYF. The chain uses TRBV27 and TRBJ2-4; TRBD2 agrees at 7 bases. CDR1 and CDR2 (germline): MNHEY, SMNVEV (reference sequence). V trimming: 2 bases; J trimming: 7 bases; junction bases outside the gene matches: 5. This CDR3 has 14 residues.

The chain recombines TRBV4-2 with TRBJ2-7; D remains unclear. This CDR3 spans 14 amino acids. The V and J ends lost 4 bases and 3 bases respectively, with 13 bases between them. The V gene's germline CDR1 is LGHNA and CDR2 YNFKEQ. The CDR3 nucleotides read TGTGCCAGCAGCCGTGGAATAGCTGTCTACGAGCAGTACTTC. Translating gives CASSRGIAVYEQYF.

V gene TRBV18 combines with J gene TRBJ2-7; TRBD1 agrees at 8 bases. Per the germline V gene, CDR1 is KGHSH and CDR2 is LQKENI. The CDR3 totals 14 residues. J was trimmed by 1 base and V by 3 bases; bases with no gene match: 2. CDR3 bases: TGTGCCAGCTCACCTTGGACAGGGTCCTACGAGCAGTACTTC. Translating it yields CASSPWTGSYEQYF.